This TCR beta chain was sequenced during a study of T cell repertoires in cytomegalovirus infection. Study in general: HLA-B-restricted CMV epitopes that are well studied were used alongside recently identified HLA-C-restricted ones. Indicated by public TCR beta signatures were CMV infection and matching HLA type. Study results and caveats: HLA-C-restricted CMV clonotypes gave the most frequent clonotype in two of eight donors.

CDR3 length equals 15 residues. Germline CDR1 is MGHRA and CDR2 is YSYEKL. V lost 4 bases, J lost 3 bases, and 16 bases lay in between. A remark on this clonotype: Its target is not known.

TCRdb redid the calling of the reads with MiXCR, one entry per CDR3 protein. The sample includes around 430,000 distinct CDR3 sequences, 42% of them seen just once. The V call is TRBV4-1, the J call TRBJ2-7, with D maybe TRBD2 (6 bases). Sequences were derived from cultured PBMCs, sampled from culture after CMV antigen stimulation. This clonotype originated in a human donor in good health (CMV status not recorded). Some clones in this sample may be carry-over from other donors' samples. The chain's CDR3 is CASSRHLTGVYEQYF. The CDR3 DNA is TGCGCCAGCAGCCGACATCTTACGGGGGTCTACGAGCAGTACTTC.